This is a list of T cell receptor beta chains from one sample in a study of blood T cells in healthy people across ages. TCRdb reprocessed the 5' RACE reads via MiXCR and lists one record per CDR3 protein. Among over a million distinct CDR3 sequences listed, 40% to 45% were seen once. Input material: blood. These receptors originate from a woman aged 60-75 years in good health. Each CDR3 is given with its conserved first and last residue. D genes are given only for firm matches. Size tells how often a clone was seen (once, few, many) or the class of an expanded clone, and some rows leave it out.

D,V,size,J,CDR3,DNA
-,TRBV24-1,few,TRBJ2-1,CATSDDSSYNEQFF,TGTGCCACCAGTGACGATAGCTCCTACAATGAGCAGTTCTTC
-,TRBV7-8,-,TRBJ2-7,CASSFRDTYEQYF,TGTGCCAGCAGCTTTCGGGACACCTACGAGCAGTACTTC
TRBD1,TRBV7-2,-,TRBJ2-4,CASSRLRDSELAKNIQYF,TGTGCCAGCAGCCGCCTCCGGGACAGTGAACTAGCCAAAAACATTCAGTACTTC
TRBD2,TRBV15,few,TRBJ2-3,CATSSQFSGSGDTQYF,TGTGCCACCAGCAGCCAGTTTAGCGGGAGCGGAGATACGCAGTATTTT
-,TRBV5-1,once,TRBJ2-1,CASSLEGSGLFNEQFF,TGCGCCAGCAGCTTGGAGGGCTCGGGACTCTTCAATGAGCAGTTCTTC
TRBD2,TRBV29-1,-,TRBJ2-7,CSAGPATAGAHEQYF,TGCAGCGCTGGGCCGGCGACAGCGGGGGCCCACGAGCAGTACTTC
-,TRBV6-6,-,TRBJ2-5,CASSYADQETQYF,TGTGCCAGCAGTTACGCGGACCAAGAGACCCAGTACTTC
TRBD1,TRBV5-1,few,TRBJ2-7,CASSLDGDRIYEQYF,TGCGCCAGCAGCTTGGATGGGGACAGGATCTACGAGCAGTACTTC
TRBD1,TRBV5-1,-,TRBJ2-5,CASSFPSGTGAQETQYF,TGCGCCAGCAGCTTCCCTTCTGGGACAGGGGCTCAAGAGACCCAGTACTTC
-,TRBV6-6,-,TRBJ2-1,CASSYGRGTEVYNEQFF,TGTGCCAGCAGTTACGGCCGCGGGACAGAGGTCTACAATGAGCAGTTCTTC
-,TRBV29-1,-,TRBJ2-3,CSADQNTDTQYF,TGCAGCGCAGACCAGAACACAGATACGCAGTATTTT
-,TRBV12-3/TRBV12-4,-,TRBJ1-1,CVSRVGGEGITEAFF,TGTGTCAGCAGGGTCGGAGGGGAGGGAATCACTGAAGCTTTCTTT
-,TRBV6-5,-,TRBJ2-7,CASSPPGLPPEQYF,TGTGCCAGCAGTCCCCCGGGCCTCCCGCCCGAGCAGTACTTC
-,TRBV3-1,-,TRBJ1-2,CASSRLQSNYGYTF,TGTGCCAGCAGCCGATTACAGAGTAACTATGGCTACACCTTC
TRBD2,TRBV28,-,TRBJ2-7,CASSPLSRSGSENEQYF,TGTGCCAGCAGTCCCTTGAGCCGTAGCGGGAGTGAGAACGAGCAGTACTTC
-,TRBV21-1,few,TRBJ2-7,CASSKARTGIFYEQYF,TGTGCCAGCAGCAAAGCCCGGACAGGGATCTTCTACGAGCAGTACTTC
TRBD1,TRBV6-5,-,TRBJ1-2,CASSRPGTGIDGYTF,TGTGCCAGCAGTCGACCCGGGACAGGGATCGATGGCTACACCTTC
-,TRBV6-2/TRBV6-3,-,TRBJ1-2,CASRMTVGYTF,TGTGCCAGCAGGATGACAGTTGGCTACACCTTC
TRBD1,TRBV29-1,few,TRBJ2-5,CSVHRDRGEETQYF,TGCAGCGTTCACCGGGACAGGGGAGAGGAGACCCAGTACTTC
-,TRBV29-1,many,TRBJ2-5,CSVSRAWGETQYF,TGCAGCGTTTCCCGGGCCTGGGGAGAGACCCAGTACTTC
TRBD2,TRBV7-2,many,TRBJ2-3,CASSLGTSGFTDTQYF,TGTGCCAGCAGCCTCGGGACTAGCGGGTTCACAGATACGCAGTATTTT